These 3 T cell receptor beta chains were sequenced from one sample in a study of CD8+CD57+ T cells in acquired aplastic anemia. CDR3 and TCR beta VDJ profiling relied on genomic DNA as the template. One entry per CDR3 protein results from TCRdb running MiXCR on the reads. Of some 150,000 distinct CDR3 sequences listed, 45% to 55% are singletons. Individuals selected for sequencing had exhibited CD8+CD57+ cell expansion on flow cytometry. Input material: sorted CD4+, CD8+, or CD8+CD57+ T cells (not recorded which) from PBMCs. The origin of the receptors is a human donor with aplastic anemia.

In its sample, this clonotype was seen a few times. The chain combines TRBV29-1 with TRBJ1-1; D ambiguous. The CDR3 has 11 residues. CDR1 and CDR2 from the germline V gene are SQVTM and ANQGSEA. Trimming shortened V by 3 bases and J by 5 bases, and 7 bases separated the two germline ends. CDR3 bases: TGCAGCGTTGATCGAGGGACTGAAGCTTTCTTT. It is translated as CSVDRGTEAFF.

The gene calls are TRBV9 and TRBJ2-1; D may be TRBD2 (6 bases). Trimming stripped 4 bases from V and 7 bases from J, with 12 bases between. CDR1 and CDR2 (germline): SGDLS, YYNGEE. CDR3 size: 13 residues. Here the CDR3 reads CASSRTSSNEQFF. CDR3 in DNA: TGTGCCAGCAGCCGTACTAGCTCGAATGAGCAGTTCTTC.

This chain joins TRBV5-4 and TRBJ2-1, with D perhaps matching TRBD2 (7 bases). The V end lost 4 bases, the J end lost 8 bases, and 22 bases lay between the germline ends. The CDR3 is 16 amino acids. Germline CDR1 and CDR2: SGHNT and YYREEE (reference sequence). In nucleotides, the CDR3 is TGTGCCAGCAGCCCCATGGGTGGGGGGGCTGTGCATGAGCAGTTCTTC. It is translated as CASSPMGGGAVHEQFF. Complete variable domain (other parts from reference TRBV5-4 and TRBJ2-1): ETGVTQSPTHLIKTRGQQVTLRCSSQSGHNTVSWYQQALGQGPQFIFQYYREEENGRGNFPPRFSGLQFPNYSSELNVNALELDDSALYLCASSPMGGGAVHEQFFGPGTRLTVL.